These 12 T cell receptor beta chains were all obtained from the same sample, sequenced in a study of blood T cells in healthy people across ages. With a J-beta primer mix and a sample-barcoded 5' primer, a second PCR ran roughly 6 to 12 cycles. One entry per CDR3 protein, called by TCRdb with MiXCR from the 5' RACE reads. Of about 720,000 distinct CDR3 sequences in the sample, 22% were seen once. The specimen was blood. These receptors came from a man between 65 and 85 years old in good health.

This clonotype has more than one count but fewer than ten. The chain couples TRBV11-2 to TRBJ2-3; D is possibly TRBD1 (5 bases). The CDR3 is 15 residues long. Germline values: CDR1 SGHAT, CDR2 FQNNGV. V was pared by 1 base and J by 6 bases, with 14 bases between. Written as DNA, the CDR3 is TGTGCCAGCAGCTTAGGTCCCCAGGCAGGGGATACGCAGTATTTT. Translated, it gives CASSLGPQAGDTQYF.

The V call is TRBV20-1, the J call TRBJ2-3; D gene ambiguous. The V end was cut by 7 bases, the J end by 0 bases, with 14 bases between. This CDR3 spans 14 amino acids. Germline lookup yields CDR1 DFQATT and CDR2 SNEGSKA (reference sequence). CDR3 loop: CSVALAFSTDTQYF. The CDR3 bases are TGCAGTGTCGCACTGGCCTTTAGCACAGATACGCAGTATTTT.

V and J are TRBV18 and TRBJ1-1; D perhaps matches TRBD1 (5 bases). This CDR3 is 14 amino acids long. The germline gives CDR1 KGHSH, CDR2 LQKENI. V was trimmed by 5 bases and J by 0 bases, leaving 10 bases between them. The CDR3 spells CASSIQAVNTEAFF. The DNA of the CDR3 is TGTGCCAGCTCAATACAGGCCGTGAACACTGAAGCTTTCTTT.

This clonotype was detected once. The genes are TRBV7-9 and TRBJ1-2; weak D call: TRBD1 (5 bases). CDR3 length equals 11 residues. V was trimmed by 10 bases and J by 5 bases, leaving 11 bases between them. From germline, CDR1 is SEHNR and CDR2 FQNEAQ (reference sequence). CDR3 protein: CATSDSYGYTF. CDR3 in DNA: TGTGCCACCAGTGACAGTTATGGCTACACCTTC.

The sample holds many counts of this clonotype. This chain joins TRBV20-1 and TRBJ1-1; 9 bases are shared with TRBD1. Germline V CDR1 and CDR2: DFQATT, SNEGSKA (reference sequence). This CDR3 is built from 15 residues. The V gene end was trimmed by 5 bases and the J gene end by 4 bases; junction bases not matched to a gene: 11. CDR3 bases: TGCAGTGCTTTGGGGGACAGGGAGGAGGTCACTGAAGCTTTCTTT. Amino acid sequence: CSALGDREEVTEAFF.

The CDR3 protein is CASTLEGQGNYGYTF. The CDR3 nucleotides read TGTGCCAGCACCCTAGAGGGACAGGGTAACTATGGCTACACCTTC. The J gene is TRBJ1-2, the V gene TRBV7-9; the match to TRBD1 covers 9 bases. Germline CDR1 SEHNR, CDR2 FQNEAQ (reference sequence). V lost 7 bases, J lost 1 base, and 7 bases stayed unmatched. CDR3 length: 15 residues.

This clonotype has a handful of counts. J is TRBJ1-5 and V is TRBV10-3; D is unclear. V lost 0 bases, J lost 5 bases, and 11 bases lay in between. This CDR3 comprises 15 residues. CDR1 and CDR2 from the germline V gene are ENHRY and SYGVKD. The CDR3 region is CAISESKGSYQPQHF. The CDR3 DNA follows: TGTGCCATCAGTGAGTCGAAAGGGTCCTATCAGCCCCAGCATTTT.

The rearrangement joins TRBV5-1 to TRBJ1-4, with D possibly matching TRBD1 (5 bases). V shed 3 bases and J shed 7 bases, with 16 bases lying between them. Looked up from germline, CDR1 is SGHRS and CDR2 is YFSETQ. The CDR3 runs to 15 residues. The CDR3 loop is CASSWKTAGGEKLFF. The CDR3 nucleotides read TGCGCCAGCAGCTGGAAGACAGCGGGGGGTGAAAAACTGTTTTTT.

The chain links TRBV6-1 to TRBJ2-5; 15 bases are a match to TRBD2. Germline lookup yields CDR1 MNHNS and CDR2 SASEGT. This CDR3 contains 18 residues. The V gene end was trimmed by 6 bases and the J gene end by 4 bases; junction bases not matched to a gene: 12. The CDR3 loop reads CASSPLRTSGRARETQYF. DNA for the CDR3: TGTGCCAGCAGCCCCCTCCGGACTAGCGGGAGGGCCAGAGAGACCCAGTACTTC.

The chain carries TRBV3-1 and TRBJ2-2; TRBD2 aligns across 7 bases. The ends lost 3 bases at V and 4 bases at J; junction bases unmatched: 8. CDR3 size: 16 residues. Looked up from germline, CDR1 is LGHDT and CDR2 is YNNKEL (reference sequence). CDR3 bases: TGTGCCAGCAGCCACCCCCTTGGGGGGGTCACCGGGGAGCTGTTTTTT. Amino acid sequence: CASSHPLGGVTGELFF. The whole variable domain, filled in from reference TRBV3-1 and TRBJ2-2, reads DTAVSQTPKYLVTQMGNDKSIKCEQNLGHDTMYWYKQDSKKFLKIMFSYNNKELIINETVPNRFSPKSPDKAHLNLHINSLELGDSAVYFCASSHPLGGVTGELFFGEGSRLTVL.

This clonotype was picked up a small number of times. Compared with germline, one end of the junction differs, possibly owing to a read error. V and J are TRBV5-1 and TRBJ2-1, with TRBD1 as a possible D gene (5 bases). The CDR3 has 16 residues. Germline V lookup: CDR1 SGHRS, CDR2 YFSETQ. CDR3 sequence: CASSLAQGQTNKEQFF. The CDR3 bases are TGCGCCAGCAGCTTGGCGCAGGGCCAAACCAACAAAGAGCAGTTCTTC.

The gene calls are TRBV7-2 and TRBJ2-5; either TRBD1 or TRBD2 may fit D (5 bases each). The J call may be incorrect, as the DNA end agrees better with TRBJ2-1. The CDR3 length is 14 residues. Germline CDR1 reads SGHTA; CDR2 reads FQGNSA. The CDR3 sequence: CASSPGPKGYEQFF. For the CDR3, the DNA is TGTGCCAGCAGCCCGGGGCCTAAAGGTTACGAGCAGTTCTTC.